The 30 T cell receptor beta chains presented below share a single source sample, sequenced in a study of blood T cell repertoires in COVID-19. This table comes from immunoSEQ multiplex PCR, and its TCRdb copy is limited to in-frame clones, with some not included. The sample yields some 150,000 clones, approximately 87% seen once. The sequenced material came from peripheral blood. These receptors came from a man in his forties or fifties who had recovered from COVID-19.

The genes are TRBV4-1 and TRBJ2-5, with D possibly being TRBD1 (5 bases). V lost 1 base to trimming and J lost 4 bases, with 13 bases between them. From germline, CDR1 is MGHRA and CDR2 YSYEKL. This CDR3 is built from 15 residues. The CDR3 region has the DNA TGCGCCAGCAGCCAAGGTGGGGCTACCAGAGAGACCCAGTACTTC. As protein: CASSQGGATRETQYF.

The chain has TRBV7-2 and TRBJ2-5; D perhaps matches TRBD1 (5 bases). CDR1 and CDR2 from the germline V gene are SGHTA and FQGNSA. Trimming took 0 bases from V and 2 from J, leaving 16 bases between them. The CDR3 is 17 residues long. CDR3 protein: CASSLAQWGSLQETQYF. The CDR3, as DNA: TGTGCCAGCAGCTTAGCGCAGTGGGGCTCACTACAAGAGACCCAGTACTTC.

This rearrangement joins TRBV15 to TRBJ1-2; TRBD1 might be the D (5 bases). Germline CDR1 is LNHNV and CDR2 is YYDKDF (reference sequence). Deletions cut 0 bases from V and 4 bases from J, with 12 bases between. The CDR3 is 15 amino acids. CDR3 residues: CATSRDGGVAYGYTF. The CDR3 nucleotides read TGTGCCACCAGCAGAGATGGGGGGGTGGCCTATGGCTACACCTTC.

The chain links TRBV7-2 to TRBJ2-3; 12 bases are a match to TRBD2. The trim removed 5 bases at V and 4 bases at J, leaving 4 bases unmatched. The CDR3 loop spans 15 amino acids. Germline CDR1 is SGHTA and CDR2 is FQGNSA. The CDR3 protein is CASSTLAGGPDTQYF. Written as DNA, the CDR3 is TGTGCCAGCAGCACACTAGCGGGGGGCCCAGATACGCAGTATTTT.

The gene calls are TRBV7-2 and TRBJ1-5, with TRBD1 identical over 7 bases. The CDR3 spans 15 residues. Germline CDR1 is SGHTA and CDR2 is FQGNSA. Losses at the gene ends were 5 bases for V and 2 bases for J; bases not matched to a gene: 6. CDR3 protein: CASSPGTVRNQPQHF. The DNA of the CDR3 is TGTGCCAGCAGCCCCGGGACAGTCCGCAATCAGCCCCAGCATTTT.

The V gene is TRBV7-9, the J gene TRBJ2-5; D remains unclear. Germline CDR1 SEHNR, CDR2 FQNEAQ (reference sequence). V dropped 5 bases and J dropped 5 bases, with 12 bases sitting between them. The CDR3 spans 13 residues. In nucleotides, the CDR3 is TGTGCCAGCAGCCCCACGGTCGTGGAGACCCAGTACTTC. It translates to CASSPTVVETQYF.

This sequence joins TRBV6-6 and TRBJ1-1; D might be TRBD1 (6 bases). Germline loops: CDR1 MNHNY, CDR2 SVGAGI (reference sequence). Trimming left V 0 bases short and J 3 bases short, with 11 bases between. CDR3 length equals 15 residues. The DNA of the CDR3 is TGTGCCAGCAGTTACTCATCAGGGGCGGACACTGAAGCTTTCTTT. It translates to CASSYSSGADTEAFF.

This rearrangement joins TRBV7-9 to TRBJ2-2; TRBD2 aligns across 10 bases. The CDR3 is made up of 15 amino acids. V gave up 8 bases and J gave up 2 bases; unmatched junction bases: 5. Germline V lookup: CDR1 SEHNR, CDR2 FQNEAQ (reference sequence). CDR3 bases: TGTGCCAGCCACGGACTAGCGGCCAACACCGGGGAGCTGTTTTTT. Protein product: CASHGLAANTGELFF. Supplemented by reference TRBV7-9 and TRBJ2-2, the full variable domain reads DTGVSQNPRHKITKRGQNVTFRCDPISEHNRLYWYRQTLGQGPEFLTYFQNEAQLEKSRLLSDRFSAERPKGSFSTLEIQRTEQGDSAMYLCASHGLAANTGELFFGEGSRLTVL.

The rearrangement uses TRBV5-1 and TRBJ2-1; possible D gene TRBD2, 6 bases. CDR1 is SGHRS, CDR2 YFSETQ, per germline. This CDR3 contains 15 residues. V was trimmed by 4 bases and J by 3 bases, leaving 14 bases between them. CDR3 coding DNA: TGCGCCAGCAGCGGGGGGTGGGGAGACTACAATGAGCAGTTCTTC. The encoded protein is CASSGGWGDYNEQFF.

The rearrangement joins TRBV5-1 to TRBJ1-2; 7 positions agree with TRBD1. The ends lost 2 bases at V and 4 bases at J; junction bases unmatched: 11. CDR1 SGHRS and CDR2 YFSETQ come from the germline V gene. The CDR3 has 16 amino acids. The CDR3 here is CASSFATGMFGYGYTF. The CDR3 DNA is TGCGCCAGCAGCTTCGCGACAGGGATGTTTGGCTATGGCTACACCTTC.

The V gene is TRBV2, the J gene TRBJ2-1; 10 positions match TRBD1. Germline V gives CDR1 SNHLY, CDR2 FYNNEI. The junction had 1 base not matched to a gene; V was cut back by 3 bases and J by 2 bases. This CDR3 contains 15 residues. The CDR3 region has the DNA TGTGCCAGCAGTGAGGGGACAGGGGCCTACAATGAGCAGTTCTTC. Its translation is CASSEGTGAYNEQFF. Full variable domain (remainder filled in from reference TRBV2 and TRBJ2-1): EPEVTQTPSHQVTQMGQEVILRCVPISNHLYFYWYRQILGQKVEFLVSFYNNEISEKSEIFDDQFSVERPDGSNFTLKIRSTKLEDSAMYFCASSEGTGAYNEQFFGPGTRLTVL.

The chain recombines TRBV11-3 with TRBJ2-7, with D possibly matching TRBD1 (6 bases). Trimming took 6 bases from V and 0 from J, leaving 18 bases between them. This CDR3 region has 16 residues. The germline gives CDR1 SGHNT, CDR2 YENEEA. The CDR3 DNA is TGTGCCAGCAGGCCTGGGGGCAGTAAAAGCTCCTACGAGCAGTACTTC. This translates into CASRPGGSKSSYEQYF.

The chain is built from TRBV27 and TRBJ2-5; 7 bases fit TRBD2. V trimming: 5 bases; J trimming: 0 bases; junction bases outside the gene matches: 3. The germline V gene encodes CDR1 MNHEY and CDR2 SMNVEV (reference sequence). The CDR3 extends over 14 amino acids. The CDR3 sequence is CASSPGLNQETQYF. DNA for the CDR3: TGTGCCAGCAGTCCGGGACTAAACCAAGAGACCCAGTACTTC.

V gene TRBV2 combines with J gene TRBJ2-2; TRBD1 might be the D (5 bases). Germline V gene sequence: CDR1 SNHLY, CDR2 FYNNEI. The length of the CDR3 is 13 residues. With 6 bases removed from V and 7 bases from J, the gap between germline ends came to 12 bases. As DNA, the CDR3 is TGTGCCAGCAGCGCCGACAGATACGGGGAGCTGTTTTTT. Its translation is CASSADRYGELFF.

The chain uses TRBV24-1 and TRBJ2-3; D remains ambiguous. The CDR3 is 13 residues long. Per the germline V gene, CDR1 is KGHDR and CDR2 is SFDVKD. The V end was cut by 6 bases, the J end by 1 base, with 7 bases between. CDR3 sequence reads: CATSSEGTDTQYF. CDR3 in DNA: TGTGCCACCAGTTCAGAGGGCACAGATACGCAGTATTTT.

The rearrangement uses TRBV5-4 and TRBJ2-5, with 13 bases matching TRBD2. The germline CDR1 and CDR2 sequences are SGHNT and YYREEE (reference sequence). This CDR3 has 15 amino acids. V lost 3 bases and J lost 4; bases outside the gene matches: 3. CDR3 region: CASSSRLAGGETQYF. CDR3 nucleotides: TGTGCCAGCAGCTCCAGACTAGCGGGGGGAGAGACCCAGTACTTC.

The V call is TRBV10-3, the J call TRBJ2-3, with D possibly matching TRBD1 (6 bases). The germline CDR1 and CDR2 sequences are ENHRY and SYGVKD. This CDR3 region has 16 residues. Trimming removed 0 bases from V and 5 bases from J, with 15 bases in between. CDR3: CAISESTARGGDTQYF. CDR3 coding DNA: TGTGCCATCAGTGAGTCGACAGCCCGAGGGGGAGATACGCAGTATTTT.

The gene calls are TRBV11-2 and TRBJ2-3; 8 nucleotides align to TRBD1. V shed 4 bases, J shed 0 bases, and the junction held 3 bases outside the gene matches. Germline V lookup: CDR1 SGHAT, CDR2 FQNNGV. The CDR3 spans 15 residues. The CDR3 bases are TGTGCCAGCAGCTCTCAGGGGGCAAGCACAGATACGCAGTATTTT. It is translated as CASSSQGASTDTQYF.

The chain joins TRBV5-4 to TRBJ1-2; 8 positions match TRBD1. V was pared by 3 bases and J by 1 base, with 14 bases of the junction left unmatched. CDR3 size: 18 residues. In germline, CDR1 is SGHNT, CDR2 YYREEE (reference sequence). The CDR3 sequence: CASSSLAYHRGNNYGYTF. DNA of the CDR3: TGTGCCAGCAGCTCGTTGGCCTATCACAGGGGGAATAACTATGGCTACACCTTC.

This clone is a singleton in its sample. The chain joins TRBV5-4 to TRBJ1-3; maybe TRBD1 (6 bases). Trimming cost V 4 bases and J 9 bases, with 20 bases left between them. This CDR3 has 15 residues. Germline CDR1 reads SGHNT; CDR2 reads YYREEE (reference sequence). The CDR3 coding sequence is TGTGCCAGCAGCGACCGACAGGCCGGATGGGGCACCATATATTTT. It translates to CASSDRQAGWGTIYF. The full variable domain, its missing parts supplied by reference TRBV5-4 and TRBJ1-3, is ETGVTQSPTHLIKTRGQQVTLRCSSQSGHNTVSWYQQALGQGPQFIFQYYREEENGRGNFPPRFSGLQFPNYSSELNVNALELDDSALYLCASSDRQAGWGTIYFGEGSWLTVV.

The CDR3 DNA sequence: TGTGCCAGCAGCCACTACAATGAGCAGTTCTTC. Protein product: CASSHYNEQFF. The chain joins TRBV12-3 or TRBV12-4 to TRBJ2-1; no firm D call. This CDR3 is built from 11 residues. V lost 6 bases, J lost 3 bases, and 3 bases lay in between.

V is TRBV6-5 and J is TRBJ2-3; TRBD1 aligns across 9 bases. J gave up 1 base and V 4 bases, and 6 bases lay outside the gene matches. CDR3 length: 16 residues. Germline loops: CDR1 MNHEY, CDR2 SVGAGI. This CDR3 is CASSFRTGVGTDTQYF. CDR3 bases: TGTGCCAGCAGTTTTCGGACAGGGGTGGGCACAGATACGCAGTATTTT.

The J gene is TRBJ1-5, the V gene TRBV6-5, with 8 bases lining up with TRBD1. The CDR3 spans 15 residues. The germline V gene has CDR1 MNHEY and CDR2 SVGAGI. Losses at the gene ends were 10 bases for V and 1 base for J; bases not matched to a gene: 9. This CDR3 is CATKTGVFSNQPQHF. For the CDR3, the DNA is TGTGCCACCAAGACAGGGGTGTTCAGCAATCAGCCCCAGCATTTT.

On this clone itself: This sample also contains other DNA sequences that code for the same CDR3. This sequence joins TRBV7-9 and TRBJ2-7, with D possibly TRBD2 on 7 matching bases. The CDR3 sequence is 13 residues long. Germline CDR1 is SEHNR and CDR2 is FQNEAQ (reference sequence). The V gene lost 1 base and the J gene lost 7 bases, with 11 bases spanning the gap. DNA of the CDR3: TGTGCCAGCAGCTTAGACGGGGGGCGGGAGCAGTACTTC. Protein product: CASSLDGGREQYF.

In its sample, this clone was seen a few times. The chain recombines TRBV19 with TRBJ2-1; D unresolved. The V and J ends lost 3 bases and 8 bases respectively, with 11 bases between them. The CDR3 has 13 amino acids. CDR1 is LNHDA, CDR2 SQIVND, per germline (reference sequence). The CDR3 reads CASSIVWAHEQFF. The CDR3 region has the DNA TGTGCCAGTAGTATTGTGTGGGCCCATGAGCAGTTCTTC.

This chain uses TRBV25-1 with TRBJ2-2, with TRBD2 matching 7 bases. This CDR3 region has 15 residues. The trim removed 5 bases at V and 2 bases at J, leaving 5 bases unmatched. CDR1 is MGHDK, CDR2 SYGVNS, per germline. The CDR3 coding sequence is TGTGCCAGCAGTACCGGGACTAAAAACACCGGGGAGCTGTTTTTT. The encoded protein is CASSTGTKNTGELFF.

CDR3 in DNA: TGCGCCAGCACTCTTTCCGACGGGGTGAACACTGAAGCTTTCTTT. As protein: CASTLSDGVNTEAFF. The chain carries TRBV10-2 and TRBJ1-1, with D uncertain. The CDR3 contains 15 residues. The V end lost 7 bases, the J end lost 0 bases, and 15 bases lay between the germline ends. Germline V gives CDR1 WSHSY, CDR2 SAAADI.

DNA for the CDR3: TGTGCCAGTAGCCTGGGGGCCAAAGAAAGGAGTGTACCCCTCCACTTT. It encodes CASSLGAKERSVPLHF. The chain joins TRBV19 to TRBJ1-6; D perhaps matches TRBD1 (6 bases). The V end lost 6 bases, the J end lost 12 bases, and 24 bases lay between the germline ends. The CDR3 is made up of 16 amino acids. Per the germline V gene, CDR1 is LNHDA and CDR2 is SQIVND (reference sequence).

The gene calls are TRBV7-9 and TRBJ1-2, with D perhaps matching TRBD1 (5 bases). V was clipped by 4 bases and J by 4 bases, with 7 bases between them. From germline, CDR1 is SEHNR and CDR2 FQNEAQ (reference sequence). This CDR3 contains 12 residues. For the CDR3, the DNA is TGTGCCAGCAGCTCCACAGGCTATGGCTACACCTTC. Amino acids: CASSSTGYGYTF.

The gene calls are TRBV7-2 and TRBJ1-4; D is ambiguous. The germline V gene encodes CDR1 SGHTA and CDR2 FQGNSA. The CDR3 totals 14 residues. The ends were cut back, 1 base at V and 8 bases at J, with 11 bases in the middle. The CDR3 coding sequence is TGTGCCAGCAGCTTAGGTCTGGCAGTCGAAAAACTGTTTTTT. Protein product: CASSLGLAVEKLFF.